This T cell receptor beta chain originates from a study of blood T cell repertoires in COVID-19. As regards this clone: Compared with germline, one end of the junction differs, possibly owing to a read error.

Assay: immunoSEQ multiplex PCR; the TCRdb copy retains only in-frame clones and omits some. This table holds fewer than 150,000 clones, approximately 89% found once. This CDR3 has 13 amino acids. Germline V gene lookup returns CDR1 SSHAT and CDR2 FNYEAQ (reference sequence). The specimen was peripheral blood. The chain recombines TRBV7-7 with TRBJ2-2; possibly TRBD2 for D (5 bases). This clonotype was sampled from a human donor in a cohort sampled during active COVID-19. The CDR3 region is CASSSLEAGELFF. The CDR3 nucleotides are TGTGCTAGCAGCTCACTAGAGGCCGGGGAGCTGTTTTTT.